This entry features one T cell receptor (beta chain) sequence. These data are taken from a study of blood T cell repertoires in COVID-19. Recruited during active infection, patients (from Seattle) were subsequently followed longitudinally. V dropped 1 base and J dropped 0 bases, with 13 bases sitting between them. Germline values: CDR1 LGHNA, CDR2 YNFKEQ. This CDR3 is 17 amino acids long. Sequenced by immunoSEQ multiplex PCR; TCRdb stores in-frame clones only, minus some. The table has roughly 350,000 clones, over 80% seen once. The material sequenced was peripheral blood. This sequence was found in a woman aged 45-60 years with COVID-19, enrolled during active disease. The chain recombines TRBV4-2 with TRBJ2-1; D perhaps matches TRBD1 (5 bases). CDR3 protein: CASSQAYPDSSYNEQFF. Here the CDR3 DNA reads TGTGCCAGCAGCCAAGCCTACCCCGACAGCTCCTACAATGAGCAGTTCTTC.